One and the same sample provided the 18 T cell receptor beta chains below, sequenced in a study of blood T cell repertoires in COVID-19. Method: immunoSEQ multiplex PCR; TCRdb's copy keeps in-frame clones and lacks some. The sample yields 65,000 to 85,000 clones, roughly nine tenths seen once. The sample was peripheral blood. The receptors were sampled from a man in his forties or fifties with active COVID-19.

The rearrangement uses TRBV27 and TRBJ2-5; D not resolved. Per germline, CDR1 MNHEY and CDR2 SMNVEV (reference sequence). CDR3 size: 13 residues. The germline V and J ends were trimmed by 8 bases and 0 bases, with 10 bases remaining between them. This CDR3 reads CASSRRYQETQYF. The CDR3 region has the DNA TGTGCCAGCTCTCGGAGATACCAAGAGACCCAGTACTTC.

The V call is TRBV24-1, the J call TRBJ2-4; 7 nucleotides line up with TRBD2. CDR1 and CDR2 from the germline V gene are KGHDR and SFDVKD. V was clipped by 4 bases and J by 1 base; unmatched bases: 6. The CDR3 is 16 amino acids. The CDR3 protein is CATSDPTAGAKNIQYF. The CDR3 region has the DNA TGTGCCACCAGTGACCCCACAGCGGGGGCCAAAAACATTCAGTACTTC.

J is TRBJ2-7 and V is TRBV28; 7 bases map to TRBD2. This CDR3 spans 15 amino acids. The ends lost 5 bases at V and 7 bases at J; junction bases unmatched: 14. Germline V gene data show CDR1 as MDHEN and CDR2 as SYDVKM. The CDR3 DNA reads as TGTGCCAGCAGTCGCAGGAGCGGGGCCCTGGGGGAGCAGTACTTC. This translates into CASSRRSGALGEQYF.

This clone came up a few times. This rearrangement joins TRBV30 to TRBJ2-7; TRBD2 aligns across 7 bases. The V gene's germline CDR1 is GTSNPN and CDR2 SVGIG (reference sequence). The junction had 3 bases not matched to a gene; V was cut back by 3 bases and J by 4 bases. This CDR3 has 12 residues. CDR3 sequence (DNA): TGTGCCTGGAGAGCGGGAAAGTACGAGCAGTACTTC. Translated, it gives CAWRAGKYEQYF. Supplemented by reference TRBV30 and TRBJ2-7, the full variable domain reads SQTIHQWPATLVQPVGSPLSLECTVEGTSNPNLYWYRQAAGRGLQLLFYSVGIGQISSEVPQNLSASRPQDRQFILSSKKLLLSDSGFYLCAWRAGKYEQYFGPGTRLTVT.

This chain joins TRBV4-3 and TRBJ2-3, with D maybe TRBD2 (5 bases). CDR3 length: 17 residues. The germline V and J ends were trimmed by 4 bases and 5 bases, with 22 bases remaining between them. Germline V lookup: CDR1 LGHNA, CDR2 YSLEER. CDR3 amino acids: CASSPTRVGAFGDTQYF. Here the CDR3 DNA reads TGCGCCAGCAGCCCGACAAGGGTGGGAGCGTTCGGAGATACGCAGTATTTT.

This chain uses TRBV11-3 with TRBJ1-1, with a possible D match to TRBD1 (6 bases). Trimming took 4 bases from V and 0 from J, leaving 12 bases between them. The germline CDR1 and CDR2 sequences are SGHNT and YENEEA. This CDR3 is 15 amino acids long. CDR3 coding DNA: TGTGCCAGCAGCTCAAGACAGGCCATGAACACTGAAGCTTTCTTT. It specifies CASSSRQAMNTEAFF.

V gene TRBV18 combines with J gene TRBJ2-7, with a possible D match to TRBD1 (5 bases). V lost 0 bases and J 2 bases, leaving 11 bases between the germline ends. CDR1 and CDR2 from the germline V gene are KGHSH and LQKENI. The CDR3 runs to 15 residues. CDR3 bases: TGTGCCAGCTCACCACCTGAGACAGCACCCTACGAGCAGTACTTC. It is translated as CASSPPETAPYEQYF.

This chain joins TRBV5-1 and TRBJ2-5; tentatively, D is TRBD2 (6 bases). Germline V gives CDR1 SGHRS, CDR2 YFSETQ. The length of the CDR3 is 15 residues. Trimming shortened V by 0 bases and J by 3 bases, and 12 bases separated the two germline ends. CDR3 in DNA: TGCGCCAGCAGCTTGGCCCCCGGGGGAGAAGAGACCCAGTACTTC. It specifies CASSLAPGGEETQYF.

This rearrangement joins TRBV3-1 (or the pseudogene TRBV3-2) to TRBJ2-3; the match to TRBD1 covers 7 bases. The V gene's germline CDR1 is LGHDT and CDR2 YNNKEL (reference sequence). V was pared by 5 bases and J by 3 bases, with 2 bases of the junction left unmatched. The CDR3 has 13 residues. Here the CDR3 DNA reads TGTGCCAGCAGCGCGACAGGGACAGATACGCAGTATTTT. Translated: CASSATGTDTQYF.

V gene TRBV7-2 combines with J gene TRBJ2-7; TRBD1 might be the D (5 bases). Germline V gives CDR1 SGHTA, CDR2 FQGNSA. Trimming left V 4 bases short and J 2 bases short, with 15 bases between. This CDR3 has 15 amino acids. This CDR3 is CASSSRQTLTYEQYF. The DNA of the CDR3 is TGTGCCAGCAGCTCCCGACAGACCCTTACCTACGAGCAGTACTTC.

CDR3 region: CASSPLRDRVTDTQYF. The DNA of the CDR3 is TGTGCCAGCAGCCCGCTCCGGGACAGGGTAACAGATACGCAGTATTTT. The chain has TRBV11-2 and TRBJ2-3; 9 bases are a match to TRBD1. The CDR3 is 16 residues long. Germline trimming cut 5 bases from V and 3 bases from J; bases unmatched to any gene: 9. Germline V gene sequence: CDR1 SGHAT, CDR2 FQNNGV.

The rearrangement joins TRBV7-2 to TRBJ2-3; 12 nucleotides match TRBD1. V was pared by 4 bases and J by 6 bases, with 11 bases of the junction left unmatched. Germline V gene data show CDR1 as SGHTA and CDR2 as FQGNSA. The CDR3 runs to 17 residues. The CDR3 DNA is TGTGCCAGCAGCTCCCTGGGGACAGGGGGCGGGGGGGATACGCAGTATTTT. It codes for CASSSLGTGGGGDTQYF.

The count of this clone is one. One end of the junction fails to match germline, which may point to a read error. This sequence joins TRBV7-7 and TRBJ2-3; 7 bases match TRBD1. Germline CDR1 is SSHAT and CDR2 is FNYEAQ (reference sequence). The CDR3 has 13 amino acids. The CDR3, as DNA: TGTGCTAGCAGCCGTGACAGGGATGATACGCAGTATTTT. Translated, it gives CASSRDRDDTQYF.

V is TRBV20-1 and J is TRBJ2-7; D may be TRBD1 (6 bases). From germline, CDR1 is DFQATT and CDR2 SNEGSKA (reference sequence). Trimming took off 4 bases at V and 0 bases at J, with 10 bases between the two ends. The CDR3 totals 13 residues. In nucleotides, the CDR3 is TGCAGTGCTAATGAACAGGGCTCCTACGAGCAGTACTTC. As protein: CSANEQGSYEQYF.

The table lists this clone with a few counts. This chain uses TRBV19 with TRBJ1-1, with 7 nucleotides matching TRBD1. J lost 4 bases, V lost 7 bases, and 9 bases had no gene match. Germline CDR1 reads LNHDA; CDR2 reads SQIVND (reference sequence). The CDR3 totals 14 residues. The CDR3 DNA reads TGTGCCAGTACCTTCACAGGGGTCAGCACTGAAGCTTTCTTT. It encodes CASTFTGVSTEAFF. The full variable domain, in which reference TRBV19 and TRBJ1-1 provide the parts outside the CDR3, is DGGITQSPKYLFRKEGQNVTLSCEQNLNHDAMYWYRQDPGQGLRLIYYSQIVNDFQKGDIAEGYSVSREKKESFPLTVTSAQKNPTAFYLCASTFTGVSTEAFFGQGTRLTVV.

The chain has TRBV19 and TRBJ2-5; TRBD2 might be the D (5 bases). The length of the CDR3 is 15 residues. Germline lookup yields CDR1 LNHDA and CDR2 SQIVND (reference sequence). V shed 5 bases and J shed 2 bases, with 15 bases lying between them. The CDR3 DNA is TGTGCCAGTAGTCCCCCAGTTGGCGGGCAAGAGACCCAGTACTTC. It yields the protein CASSPPVGGQETQYF.

This clone was observed a handful of times. The rearrangement uses TRBV7-9 and TRBJ1-3; D might be TRBD1 (6 bases). This CDR3 is built from 17 residues. V lost 0 bases, J lost 4 bases, and 16 bases lay in between. Germline lookup yields CDR1 SEHNR and CDR2 FQNEAQ (reference sequence). The CDR3 here is CASSLAAYREYGNTIYF. The CDR3 DNA reads as TGTGCCAGCAGCTTAGCAGCTTACAGGGAATACGGAAACACCATATATTTT.

The chain has TRBV29-1 and TRBJ2-5; TRBD2 is a possible D gene (6 bases). Germline values: CDR1 SQVTM, CDR2 ANQGSEA. The CDR3 spans 14 residues. The V and J ends lost 0 bases and 5 bases respectively, with 13 bases between them. CDR3 coding DNA: TGCAGCGTTGAAGACGGCGGGGCGGGGGAGACCCAGTACTTC. Its protein product is CSVEDGGAGETQYF.